This entry is about one TCR beta chain. In this sample, this clonotype turned up many times. What antigen it recognizes has not been identified. No base quality information exists; no much larger clone differs at one position. Sequenced on an Illumina HiSeq 2500. Superscript III and a set of TRAV- and TRBV-specific primers were used to synthesize first-strand cDNA, so that both TCRalpha and TCRbeta chains were covered. TCRs were amplified for about 20 PCR cycles with Phusion, using a constant-region primer paired with the adapter attached to the V primers. Amplification of the isolated mRNA was done with the MessageAmp II aRNA Amplification Kit, which involved an approximately 15-hour in vitro transcription at 37 degrees C. mRNA for TCR sequencing was isolated with the Dynabeads mRNA DIRECT Purification Kit. Indexed Illumina adapters were added in a second approximately 26-cycle Phusion PCR, and the resulting products were purified with AMPure XP beads. As for the authors' bioinformatics: Using custom Perl scripts, TCR sequences that encoded the same protein were pooled, out-of-frame sequences were dropped, and the abundance of each clonotype was calculated. Any TCR sequence backed by just one read was left out of the analysis. The metrics used to describe the repertoires included Shannon entropy, Gini index, clonality, richness, and the frequency of TCRs shared between repertoires. The public reads were quality trimmed at Q25 with fastp and then assembled into clones with MiXCR by TCRdb, keeping productive beta chains. For every CDR3 protein sequence, its rows merge into one entry that carries the most common genes and DNA. These V and J calls derive from TCRdb rather than the authors' analysis. The sample records 55,000 to 80,000 distinct CDR3 sequences, 26% of which are singletons. Of the sample, 6% to 7% is held by the ten largest clones.

This specimen's time point label, per the study, means: before trial treatment. The donors came from RACIN, which was a single-arm phase I dose-escalation trial that paired nivolumab and ipilimumab with aspirin, low-dose cyclophosphamide and low-dose radiotherapy. Patients were eligible if they had advanced solid tumors that were TIL-negative. The CDR3 goes from the cysteine to the phenylalanine over 15 residues. Of the read, only the CDR3 DNA is kept; its 45 bases are in frame from base 1. CDR1 LGHNA and CDR2 YNFKEQ were looked up in the germline V gene. V ends up 0 bases short and J 1 base short, with an unmatched junction base count of 2. These data originate in a study of low-dose radiotherapy and immunotherapy resistance in tumors (dated by TCRdb to 2021 to 2024). Turning to the overall study: In Cohort 1, 0.5 Gy per fraction was delivered every 2 weeks, and a total PTV dose of 6.5 Gy was prescribed. For Cohort 2, the dose was 1 Gy per fraction given every two weeks, adding up to 13 Gy in total across 26 weeks. Nivolumab was administered intravenously as a 240 mg flat dose every two weeks, and ipilimumab was administered intravenously at 1 mg/kg every six weeks. Every two weeks, patients got intravenous cyclophosphamide at 200 mg/m2, given one day ahead of each radiation and immunotherapy administration. Starting on cycle 1 day 1, patients took 300 mg of aspirin by mouth once daily for four cycles. Randomization of trial participants into treatment groups was not performed. Eight patients were included in the translational analysis: three from the first dose cohort and the first five from the second dose cohort.

The chain uses TRBV4-2 and TRBJ1-1, and 7 junctional nucleotides match TRBD1. This clonotype originated in a male donor with rectosigmoid adenocarcinoma. The source was PBMCs, collected before treatment. The CDR3 protein: CASSQEGQQNTEAFF. The nucleotide sequence reads TGTGCCAGCAGCCAAGAGGGACAGCAGAACACTGAAGCTTTCTTT.